This T cell receptor (beta chain) stems from a study of blood T cell repertoires in COVID-19. Study-level background: From the United States, Italy and Spain came samples of acute and convalescent COVID-19. The cDNA or gDNA used as material had been derived from T cells, B-cell-depleted T cells, or PBMCs.

The CDR3 sequence is 14 residues long. Between the trimmed V and J ends, which lost 5 bases and 5 bases, there was a span of 13 bases. Germline CDR1 reads SGHNT; CDR2 reads YENEEA. Per the authors' pipeline: Amplification of reference gene primers was used by the study to estimate nucleated cell counts. TCRdb keeps only in-frame clones here, not all; method: immunoSEQ multiplex PCR. The V and J calls and clone size come from that table; D and trimming were worked out from the DNA. This table has 120,000 or so clones, 65% to 85% appearing once. This chain links TRBV11-3 with TRBJ2-1; D not certain. The sequenced sample was peripheral blood. The TCR originated in a woman between 70 and 85 years old with acute or convalescent COVID-19. The CDR3 is CASSPTDINNEQFF. CDR3 nucleotides: TGTGCCAGCAGCCCTACTGACATTAACAATGAGCAGTTCTTC.